The entry below describes one TCR beta chain. No cognate antigen has been identified for it. Per-base quality was not reported, and no clone a single base away is much larger than it. The TCR beta CDR3 regions were amplified from RNA transcripts. The TCR CDR3 was subjected to a first round of RT-PCR using the HTBI primer set and the Qiagen OneStep RT-PCR kit. Libraries were constructed in a second round of multiplex PCR, after which size selection and purification were performed. The libraries were sequenced on an Illumina HiSeq2000 using paired-end 100 bp reads. The original methods were these. Raw data were processed with SOAPnuke, discarding reads with adapters, uncalled bases, mean Phred below 15, or no exact constant-primer or identifier match. High-quality paired reads were merged with COPE v1.2.5, and unique nucleotide sequences were defined as clonotypes. MiTCR v1.1 was used to align clonotypes to the IMGT TRBV, TRBD and TRBJ reference segments. Only V-J combinations with frequency above 0.0001, covering 99% to 99.2% of repertoires, were analysed. The TCS score was defined as F50 (clonal expansion) divided by E x V (chaos), with BLOSUM62-based TCRdist calculated between CDR3 peptides within each V-J. Welch's t-statistics and random forest reduced 514 V-J features to 13, which were used in a naive Bayes classifier (R e1071). In TCRdb, the public reads were trimmed at Q25 with fastp and aligned with MiXCR, with productive beta chains retained. Entries that share a CDR3 protein sequence are merged under the most common genes and DNA. TCRdb's processing, not the authors' own work, is the source of the V and J calls. The sample table contains about 420,000 distinct CDR3 sequences; only one count was recorded for more than 15% of them. 7.5% to 9% of the sample is taken by the ten largest.

These data come from a study of T cells in Graves' hyperthyroidism and ophthalmopathy (dated by TCRdb to 2018 to 2020). About the investigation overall: Peripheral blood samples were taken at the time of initial diagnosis, prior to any treatment. TCR V-J signatures able to tell the groups apart were searched for in a discovery cohort of 95 or so patients, of whom approximately 40 had Graves' ophthalmopathy and under 65 had stable Graves' hyperthyroidism. Prospective prediction of ophthalmopathy was tested in an independent validation cohort consisting of roughly 19 hyperthyroidism patients and more than 15 patients who later progressed to ophthalmopathy. For training and testing, the 100 or so patients in the discovery cohort were randomly divided in a 7:3 ratio. In addition, the study compared T-cell repertoires in thyroid tissue and in blood from five or six Graves' hyperthyroidism patients. Once sampling was done, hyperthyroidism patients were given methimazole at a starting dose of 30 mg daily, whereas ophthalmopathy patients were given high-dose intravenous methylprednisolone. The paper describes TCR Vbeta CDR3 sequencing of around 140 peripheral blood samples, made up of some 42 ophthalmopathy patients, 70 to 75 hyperthyroidism patients and around 17 progressor patients. Overall study results and their limits: Sample size was not statistically predetermined, and investigators were not blinded to group allocation. In validation, progression to ophthalmopathy was predicted by the model with around 71% sensitivity and roughly 76% specificity, a median of roughly 6.4 months before onset. Ophthalmopathy was separated from stable hyperthyroidism by a 13 V-J signature model, with just over 85% sensitivity and approximately 81% specificity obtained in cross-validation and 80%/75% obtained in testing. Most expanded thyroid clonotypes (frequency above 0.001) were also found in blood, which suggests that blood repertoires may mirror thyroid immune responses.

Graves' hyperthyroidism was defined as stable when no progression to ophthalmopathy occurred over 18 months of follow-up. Hyperthyroidism patients were newly diagnosed, had a disease duration of under 2 months, and were aged 18 to 65 years. Patients with uncontrolled infections, other autoimmune diseases, pregnancy or lactation were excluded. Diagnoses were based on clinical symptoms, serum thyroxine and TRAb, thyroid ultrasound and orbital computed tomography. PBMCs were isolated from approximately 10 ml of fresh peripheral blood by Ficoll-Paque density gradient centrifugation. Total RNA was extracted using Trizol reagent, and RNA quality was assessed on an Agilent 2100 Bioanalyzer. V loses 1 base, J loses 3 bases, and the germline ends lie 16 bases apart. The CDR3 contains 16 residues, cysteine and phenylalanine counted. This entry keeps only the CDR3 DNA: 48 bases, framed from base 1. According to the germline V gene (reference sequence), CDR1 reads DFQATT and CDR2 reads SNEGSKA.

The V and J genes are TRBV20-1 and TRBJ2-1, with TRBD2 perhaps the D gene, on 7 matching bases. The receptor comes from a woman younger than 35 with Graves' hyperthyroidism. The sequencing input was blood. The DNA sequence is as follows: TGCAGTGCTAGAGTCCGAGGGGAGGGGGGCTACAATGAGCAGTTCTTC. This translates into CSARVRGEGGYNEQFF.